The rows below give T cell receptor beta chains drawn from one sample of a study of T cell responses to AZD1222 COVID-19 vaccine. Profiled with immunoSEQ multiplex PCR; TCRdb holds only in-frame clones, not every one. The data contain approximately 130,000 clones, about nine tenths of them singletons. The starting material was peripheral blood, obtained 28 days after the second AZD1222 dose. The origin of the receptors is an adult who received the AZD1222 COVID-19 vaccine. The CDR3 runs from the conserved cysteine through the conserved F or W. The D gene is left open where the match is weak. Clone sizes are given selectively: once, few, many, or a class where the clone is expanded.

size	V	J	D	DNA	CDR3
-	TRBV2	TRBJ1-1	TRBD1	TGTGCCAGCAGGAAAGGGACAGGGGCGGCTGAAGCTTTCTTT	CASRKGTGAAEAFF
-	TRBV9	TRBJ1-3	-	TGTGCCAGCGGCCGGGACATCCGCTCTGGAAACACCATATATTTT	CASGRDIRSGNTIYF
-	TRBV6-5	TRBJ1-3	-	TGTGCCAGCAGTTCAGAGGAGTTTTCTGGAAACACCATATATTTT	CASSSEEFSGNTIYF
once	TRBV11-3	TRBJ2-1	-	TGTGCCAGCAGCTTAGAACGGCTCGGGGTACCCTACAATGAGCAGTTCTTC	CASSLERLGVPYNEQFF
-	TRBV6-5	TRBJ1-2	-	TGTGCCAGCAGTAGTAACAAACAGGGTGGCTACACCTTC	CASSSNKQGGYTF
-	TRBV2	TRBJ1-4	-	TGTGCCAGCAGTGAACAGCTAGGAATCTTAGCAACTAATGAAAAACTGTTTTTT	CASSEQLGILATNEKLFF
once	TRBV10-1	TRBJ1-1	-	TGCGCCAGCAGTGAACGTCCTAGCACTGAAGCTTTCTTT	CASSERPSTEAFF
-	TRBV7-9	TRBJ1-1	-	TGTGCCAGCAGCTTAATTAAGCCGATAGCTTTCTTT	CASSLIKPIAFF
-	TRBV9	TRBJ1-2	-	TGTGCCAGCAGCAGCAGGGGCGACGGCTACACCTTC	CASSSRGDGYTF
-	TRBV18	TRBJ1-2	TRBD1	TGTGCCAGCTCACCACGGACAGGAGCCGACTATGGCTACACCTTC	CASSPRTGADYGYTF
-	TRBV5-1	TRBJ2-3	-	TGCGCCAGCAGCTTAGCAGTGACAGATACGCAGTATTTT	CASSLAVTDTQYF
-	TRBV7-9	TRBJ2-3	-	TGTGCCAGCAGCTTAGGGACCGCTGCAGATACGCAGTATTTT	CASSLGTAADTQYF
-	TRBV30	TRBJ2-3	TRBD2	TGTGCCTGGAGCAAGCGGGGGGCCTCGGATACGCAGTATTTT	CAWSKRGASDTQYF
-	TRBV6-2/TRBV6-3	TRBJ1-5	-	TGTGCCAGCAGTACTTTTGGCAATCAGCCCCAGCATTTT	CASSTFGNQPQHF
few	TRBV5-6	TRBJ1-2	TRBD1	TGTGCCAGCAGCTCCGGACAGGAGTATGGCTACACCTTC	CASSSGQEYGYTF
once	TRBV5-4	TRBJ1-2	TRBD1	TGTGCCAGCAGCTACGGACAGGGACAGGGCTATGGCTACACCTTC	CASSYGQGQGYGYTF
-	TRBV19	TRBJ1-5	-	TGTGCCAGTAGTGTAGATGAAAATCAGCCCCAGCATTTT	CASSVDENQPQHF
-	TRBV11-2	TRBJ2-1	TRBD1	TGTGCCAGCAGCTTAGCCCGGGACAGCTACAATGAGCAGTTCTTC	CASSLARDSYNEQFF
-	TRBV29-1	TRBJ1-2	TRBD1	TGCAGCGTTGAGGGGACAGTCTATGGCTACACCTTC	CSVEGTVYGYTF
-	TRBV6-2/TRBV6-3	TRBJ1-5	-	TGTGCCAGCAGTTACGGGGCCGTAGGGTTCTTCCAGCATTTT	CASSYGAVGFFQHF
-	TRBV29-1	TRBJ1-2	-	TGCAGCGTTGGTGGCAGCCCGGACTATGGCTACACCTTC	CSVGGSPDYGYTF
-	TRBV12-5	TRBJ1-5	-	TGTGCTAGTGGTTTGGGATCTCAGGGACGTCTGCGGCAGCCCCAGCATTTT	CASGLGSQGRLRQPQHF
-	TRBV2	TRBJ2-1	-	TGTGCCCCCTTGAGGGCCGGGAACAATGAGCAGTTCTTC	CAPLRAGNNEQFF
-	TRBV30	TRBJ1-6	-	TGTGCCTGGAGTGTAGATACACCCATTTCACCCCTCCACTTT	CAWSVDTPISPLHF
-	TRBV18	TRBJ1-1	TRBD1	TGTGCCAGCTCACCAAGCCTACAGGGGAGGTACACTGAAGCTTTCTTT	CASSPSLQGRYTEAFF
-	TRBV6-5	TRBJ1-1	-	TGTGCCAGCACCGCGACAGTGAACACTGAAGCTTTCTTT	CASTATVNTEAFF
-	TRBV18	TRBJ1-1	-	TGTGCCAGCTCACTCGGACTTGGGGACACTGAAGCTTTCTTT	CASSLGLGDTEAFF
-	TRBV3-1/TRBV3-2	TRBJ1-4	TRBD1	TGTGCCAGCAGCCTAGCACAGGGGCCAACTAATGAAAAACTGTTTTTT	CASSLAQGPTNEKLFF
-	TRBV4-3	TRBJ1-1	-	TGCGCCAGCAGCCAAGATCGGACCGCGAGCACTGAAGCTTTCTTT	CASSQDRTASTEAFF
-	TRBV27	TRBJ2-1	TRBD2	TGTGCCAGCAGTTCCCGGACTAGCGGGCCCTACAATGAGCAGTTCTTC	CASSSRTSGPYNEQFF
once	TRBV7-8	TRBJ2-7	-	TGTGCCAGCAGCTTCCGGGACCACGAGCAGTACTTC	CASSFRDHEQYF
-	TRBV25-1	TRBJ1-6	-	TGTGCCAGCAGTACGTACACGTCACCCCTCCACTTT	CASSTYTSPLHF
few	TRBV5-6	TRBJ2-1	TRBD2	TGTGCCAGCAGCCCGGGACTAGCGAACTCCTACAATGAGCAGTTCTTC	CASSPGLANSYNEQFF
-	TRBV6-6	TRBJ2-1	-	TGTGCCAGCAGTTATCAGGACCGGACGGAGCAGTTCTTC	CASSYQDRTEQFF
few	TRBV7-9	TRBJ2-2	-	TGTGCCAGCAGCTTACCCTCCGGCCTCAAAATTGGCCTGTTTTTT	CASSLPSGLKIGLFF
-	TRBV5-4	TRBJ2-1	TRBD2	TGTGCCAGCAGCAAACTAGCGGGAGATAGCAATGAGCAGTTCTTC	CASSKLAGDSNEQFF
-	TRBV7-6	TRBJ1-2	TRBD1	TGTGCCAGCAGCGGACAGGGATATGGCTACACCTTC	CASSGQGYGYTF
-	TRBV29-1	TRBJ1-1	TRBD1	TGCAGCGGTACAGACAGGGCAAAAACTGAAGCTTTCTTT	CSGTDRAKTEAFF
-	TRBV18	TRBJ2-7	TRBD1	TGTGCCAGCTCACCACCGGCCACAGGGGGCGCGGGCGAGCAGTACTTC	CASSPPATGGAGEQYF
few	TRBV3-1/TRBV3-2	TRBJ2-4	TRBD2	TGTGCCAGCAGCCAAGTCTCTAGCGGGGGTTCCATTCAGTACTTC	CASSQVSSGGSIQYF